This T cell receptor (beta chain) was captured by sequencing in a study of cytomegalovirus exposure and HLA in healthy donors. Using immunoSEQ multiplex PCR, the repertoire was profiled, and TCRdb retains in-frame clones only, with some absent. Among 95,000 to 150,000 clones listed, around 94% were seen once. CDR3 size: 15 residues. Looked up from germline, CDR1 is MGHRA and CDR2 is YSYEKL. Trimming cost V 3 bases and J 8 bases, with 19 bases left between them. Concerning this clone: Its antigen is as yet unknown.

Study observations and caveats: In vitro experiments confirmed that three CMV-associated chains were specific for CMV antigens. Among TCR beta chains, those listed as cytomegalovirus-associated numbered some 170. Most TCR sequences were rare, but some public TCRs occurred in many donors.

This clonotype originated in a woman aged 18-35 years in good health and CMV-seronegative. The chain recombines TRBV4-1 with TRBJ1-2; D is undetermined. The sequenced sample was PBMCs. CDR3 nucleotide sequence: TGCGCCAGCAGCCACAACGGGGAGGTTTTCATGGGCTACACCTTC. Protein product: CASSHNGEVFMGYTF.